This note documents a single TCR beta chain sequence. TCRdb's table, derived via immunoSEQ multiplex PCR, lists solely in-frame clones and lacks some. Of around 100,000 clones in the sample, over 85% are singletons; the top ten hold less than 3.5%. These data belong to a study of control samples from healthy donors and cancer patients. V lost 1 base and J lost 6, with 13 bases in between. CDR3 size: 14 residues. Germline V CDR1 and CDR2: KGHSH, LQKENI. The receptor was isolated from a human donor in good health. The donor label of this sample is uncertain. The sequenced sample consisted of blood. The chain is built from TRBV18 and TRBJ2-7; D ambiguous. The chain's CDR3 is CASSPRTDSSEQYV. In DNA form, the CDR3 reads TGTGCCAGCTCACCACGTACAGATAGTTCCGAGCAGTACGTC.